One and the same sample provided the 12 T cell receptor beta chains below, sequenced in a study of cytomegalovirus exposure and HLA in healthy donors. 60 Vbeta and 13 Jbeta primers were used in PCR. Libraries were prepared by immunoSEQ multiplex PCR; TCRdb keeps only in-frame clonotypes and omits some of them. The repertoire includes about 150,000 clones, 70% to 80% of them detected once, and roughly 6.3% sits in the top ten. The sequenced material came from PBMCs. The receptors were gathered from a man in his fifties or sixties in good health and CMV-seropositive.

There are a few counts of this clone. The CDR3 is CASSGTGTIEKLFF. In DNA, the CDR3 is TGTGCCAGCAGTGGGACAGGGACGATTGAAAAACTGTTTTTT. The rearrangement uses TRBV6-5 and TRBJ1-4; 9 bases match TRBD1. V lost 5 bases to trimming and J lost 7 bases; unmatched junction nucleotides: 5. Germline CDR1 reads MNHEY; CDR2 reads SVGAGI. CDR3 length: 14 amino acids.

V is TRBV6-6 and J is TRBJ2-3; TRBD2 matches 11 bases. Germline CDR1 is MNHNY and CDR2 is SVGAGI (reference sequence). The CDR3 sequence is 15 residues long. V was clipped by 4 bases and J by 3 bases; unmatched bases: 3. The CDR3 DNA sequence: TGTGCCAGCAGTTTAAGACTAGCGGGAACAGATACGCAGTATTTT. Amino acid sequence: CASSLRLAGTDTQYF.

The rearrangement joins TRBV9 to TRBJ2-3, with TRBD1 matching 11 bases. V was pared by 4 bases and J by 3 bases, with 4 bases of the junction left unmatched. This CDR3 comprises 15 residues. The germline gives CDR1 SGDLS, CDR2 YYNGEE. CDR3 sequence (DNA): TGTGCCAGCAGCCCAGGGGACAGGGGGACAGATACGCAGTATTTT. It codes for CASSPGDRGTDTQYF.

The V call is TRBV28, the J call TRBJ2-7, with 9 positions matching TRBD1. V shed 8 bases and J 4 bases; nucleotides not matched to a gene: 6. The germline CDR1 and CDR2 sequences are MDHEN and SYDVKM. CDR3 length: 13 residues. CDR3 nucleotide sequence: TGTGCCAGCGCGCACAGGGGGCCGTACGAGCAGTACTTC. It is translated as CASAHRGPYEQYF.

This clone has a handful of counts. The chain couples TRBV5-1 to TRBJ2-5; TRBD1 agrees at 8 bases. The trim removed 1 base at V and 3 bases at J, leaving 5 bases unmatched. Germline CDR1 is SGHRS and CDR2 is YFSETQ. The CDR3 is 15 residues long. The CDR3 here is CASSLFSGGEETQYF. In DNA form, the CDR3 reads TGCGCCAGCAGCTTGTTCTCAGGGGGCGAAGAGACCCAGTACTTC.

The rearrangement joins TRBV5-4 to TRBJ1-1, with TRBD1 identical over 12 bases. V gave up 3 bases and J gave up 7 bases; unmatched junction bases: 4. This CDR3 is 14 amino acids long. Germline CDR1 and CDR2: SGHNT and YYREEE (reference sequence). Here the CDR3 reads CASSSGTGGLEAFF. CDR3 in DNA: TGTGCCAGCAGCTCGGGGACAGGGGGCCTTGAAGCTTTCTTT.

The V call is TRBV5-1, the J call TRBJ1-2, with a weak D call TRBD1 (5 bases). The germline V gene encodes CDR1 SGHRS and CDR2 YFSETQ. This CDR3 is 12 amino acids long. V lost 3 bases, J lost 5 bases, and 8 bases lay in between. This CDR3 is CASSWGLYGYTF. The CDR3 coding sequence is TGCGCCAGCAGCTGGGGACTTTATGGCTACACCTTC.

V usage is TRBV2 and J usage is TRBJ1-5; the match to TRBD1 covers 10 bases. The CDR3 spans 14 residues. CDR1 and CDR2 (germline): SNHLY, FYNNEI. V shed 8 bases and J 7 bases; nucleotides not matched to a gene: 8. The CDR3 loop is CASYSGTGDQPQHF. The CDR3 DNA is TGTGCCAGCTATTCCGGGACAGGGGACCAGCCCCAGCATTTT.

The genes are TRBV11-2 and TRBJ1-1; no definite D call. V was shortened by 2 bases and J by 3 bases, with 10 bases between the two germline ends. Germline loops: CDR1 SGHAT, CDR2 FQNNGV. This CDR3 has 14 amino acids. The CDR3 is CASSLLVVDTEAFF. The CDR3 DNA follows: TGTGCCAGCAGCTTACTGGTAGTTGACACTGAAGCTTTCTTT.

V usage is TRBV18 and J usage is TRBJ2-5; tentative D call: TRBD1 (6 bases). Judging by the DNA end, TRBJ2-7 fits better; the J call may be wrong. The CDR3 is made up of 16 amino acids. Germline lookup yields CDR1 KGHSH and CDR2 LQKENI. This CDR3 reads CASSPRAGTPSYEQYF. The CDR3 DNA sequence: TGTGCCAGCTCACCGCGCGCCGGGACACCATCCTACGAGCAGTACTTC.

The CDR3 DNA reads as TGCGCCAGCAGGTTGACAGGGGGCTCGGCAGATACGCAGTATTTT. Its protein is CASRLTGGSADTQYF. The gene calls are TRBV4-1 and TRBJ2-3; TRBD1 aligns across 10 bases. The CDR3 consists of 15 residues. V dropped 6 bases and J dropped 4; count of bases not matched to a gene: 7. Germline V gene sequence: CDR1 MGHRA, CDR2 YSYEKL.

The CDR3 DNA reads TGTGCCAGCAGCCCGTCGAAGGGGTTTGGATCCTACAATGAGCAGTTCTTC. Its protein is CASSPSKGFGSYNEQFF. The chain is built from TRBV5-4 and TRBJ2-1, with a possible D match to TRBD1 (5 bases). This CDR3 is built from 17 residues. Germline V lookup: CDR1 SGHNT, CDR2 YYREEE (reference sequence). Trimming cost V 4 bases and J 1 base, with 18 bases left between them.